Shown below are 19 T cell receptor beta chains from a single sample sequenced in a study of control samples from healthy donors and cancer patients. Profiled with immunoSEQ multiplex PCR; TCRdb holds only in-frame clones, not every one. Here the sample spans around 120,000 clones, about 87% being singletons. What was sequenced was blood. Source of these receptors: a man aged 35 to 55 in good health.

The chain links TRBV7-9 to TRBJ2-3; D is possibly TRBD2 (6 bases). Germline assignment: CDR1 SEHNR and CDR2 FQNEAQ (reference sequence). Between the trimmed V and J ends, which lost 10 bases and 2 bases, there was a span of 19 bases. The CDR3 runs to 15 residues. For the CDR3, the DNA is TGTGCCACCTCGTCGCTGGGGGGTTTCACAGATACGCAGTATTTT. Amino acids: CATSSLGGFTDTQYF.

In DNA form, the CDR3 reads TGTGCCTGGAGTTCCGGACTAGTTGTGGAGACCCAGTACTTC. Translation: CAWSSGLVVETQYF. This sequence joins TRBV30 and TRBJ2-5; 7 nucleotides agree with TRBD2. Trimming at V came to 2 bases and at J to 5 bases, leaving 8 bases not matched to a gene. This CDR3 region has 14 residues. Germline CDR1 reads GTSNPN; CDR2 reads SVGIG (reference sequence).

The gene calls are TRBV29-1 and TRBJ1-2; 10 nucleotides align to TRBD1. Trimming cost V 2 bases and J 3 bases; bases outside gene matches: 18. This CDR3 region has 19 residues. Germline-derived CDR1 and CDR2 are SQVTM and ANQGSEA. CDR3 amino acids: CSVEPGQGTFGPLDYGYTF. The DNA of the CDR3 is TGCAGCGTTGAACCGGGACAGGGGACCTTTGGACCGTTGGACTATGGCTACACCTTC.

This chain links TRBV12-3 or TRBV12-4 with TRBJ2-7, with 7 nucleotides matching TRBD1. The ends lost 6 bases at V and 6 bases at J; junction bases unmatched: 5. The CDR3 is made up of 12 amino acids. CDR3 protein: CASRRDRGEQYF. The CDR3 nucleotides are TGTGCCAGCAGGAGGGACAGAGGCGAGCAGTACTTC.

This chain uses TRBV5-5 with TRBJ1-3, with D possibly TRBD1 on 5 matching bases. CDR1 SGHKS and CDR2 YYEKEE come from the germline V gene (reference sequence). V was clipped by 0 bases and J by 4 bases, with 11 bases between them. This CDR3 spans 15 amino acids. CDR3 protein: CASSLVGTPGNTIYF. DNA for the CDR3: TGTGCCAGCAGCTTGGTGGGGACGCCGGGAAACACCATATATTTT.

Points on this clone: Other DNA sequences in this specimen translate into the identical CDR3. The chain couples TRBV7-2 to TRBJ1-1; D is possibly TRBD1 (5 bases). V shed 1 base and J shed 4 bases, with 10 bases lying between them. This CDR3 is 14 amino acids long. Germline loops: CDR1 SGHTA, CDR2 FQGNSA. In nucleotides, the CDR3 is TGTGCCAGCAGCTTAGGGGGCGCGGGCACTGAAGCTTTCTTT. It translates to CASSLGGAGTEAFF. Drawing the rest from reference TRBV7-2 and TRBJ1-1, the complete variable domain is GAGVSQSPSNKVTEKGKDVELRCDPISGHTALYWYRQSLGQGLEFLIYFQGNSAPDKSGLPSDRFSAERTGGSVSTLTIQRTQQEDSAVYLCASSLGGAGTEAFFGQGTRLTVV.

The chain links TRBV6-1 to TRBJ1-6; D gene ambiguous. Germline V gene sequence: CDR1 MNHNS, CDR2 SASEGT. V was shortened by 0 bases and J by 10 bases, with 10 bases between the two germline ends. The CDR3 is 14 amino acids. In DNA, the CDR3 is TGTGCCAGCAGTGAAGCTGAGGGTTGGTCACCCCTCCACTTT. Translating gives CASSEAEGWSPLHF.

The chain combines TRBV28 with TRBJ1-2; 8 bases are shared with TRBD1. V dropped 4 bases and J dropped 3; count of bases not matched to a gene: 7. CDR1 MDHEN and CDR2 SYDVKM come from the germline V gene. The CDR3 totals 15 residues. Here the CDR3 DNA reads TGTGCCAGCAGTTCCAGGGGGCGCTCCCACTATGGCTACACCTTC. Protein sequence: CASSSRGRSHYGYTF.

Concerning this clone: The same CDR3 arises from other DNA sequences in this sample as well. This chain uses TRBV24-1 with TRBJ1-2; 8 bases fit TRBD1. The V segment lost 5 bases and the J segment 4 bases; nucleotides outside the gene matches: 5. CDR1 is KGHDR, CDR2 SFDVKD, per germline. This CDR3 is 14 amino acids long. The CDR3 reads CATSARQGSYGYTF. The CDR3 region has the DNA TGTGCCACCAGTGCCAGACAGGGGTCCTATGGCTACACCTTC.

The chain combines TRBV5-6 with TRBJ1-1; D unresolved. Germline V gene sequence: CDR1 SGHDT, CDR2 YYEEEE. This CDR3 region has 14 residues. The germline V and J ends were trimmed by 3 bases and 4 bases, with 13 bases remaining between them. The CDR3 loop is CASSSEVAGTEAFF. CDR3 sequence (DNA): TGTGCCAGCAGCTCCGAAGTGGCAGGCACTGAAGCTTTCTTT. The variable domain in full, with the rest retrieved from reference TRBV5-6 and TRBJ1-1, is DAGVTQSPTHLIKTRGQQVTLRCSPKSGHDTVSWYQQALGQGPQFIFQYYEEEERQRGNFPDRFSGHQFPNYSSELNVNALLLGDSALYLCASSSEVAGTEAFFGQGTRLTVV.

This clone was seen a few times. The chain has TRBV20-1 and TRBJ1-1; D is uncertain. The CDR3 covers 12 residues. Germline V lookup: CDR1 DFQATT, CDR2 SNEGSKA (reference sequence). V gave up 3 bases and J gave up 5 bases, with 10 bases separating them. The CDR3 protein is CSASPGATEAFF. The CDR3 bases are TGCAGTGCTAGTCCTGGCGCGACTGAAGCTTTCTTT.

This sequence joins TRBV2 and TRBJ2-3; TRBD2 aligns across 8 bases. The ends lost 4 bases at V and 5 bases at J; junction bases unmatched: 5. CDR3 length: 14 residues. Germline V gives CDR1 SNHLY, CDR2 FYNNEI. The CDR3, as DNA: TGTGCCAGCAGTGTCGGACTAGCAGGAGATACGCAGTATTTT. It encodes CASSVGLAGDTQYF.

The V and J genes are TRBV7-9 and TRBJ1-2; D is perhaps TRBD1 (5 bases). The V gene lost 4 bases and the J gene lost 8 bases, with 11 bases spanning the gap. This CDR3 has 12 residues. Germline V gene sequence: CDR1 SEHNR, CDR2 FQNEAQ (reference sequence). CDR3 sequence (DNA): TGTGCCAGCAGCTCCGGGACTAGCGGCTACACCTTC. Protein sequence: CASSSGTSGYTF.

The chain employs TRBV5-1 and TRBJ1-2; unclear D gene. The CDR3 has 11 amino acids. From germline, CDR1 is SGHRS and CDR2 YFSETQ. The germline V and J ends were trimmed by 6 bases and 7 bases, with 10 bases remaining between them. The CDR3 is CASNGNVGYTF. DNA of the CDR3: TGCGCCAGCAACGGCAACGTTGGCTACACCTTC.

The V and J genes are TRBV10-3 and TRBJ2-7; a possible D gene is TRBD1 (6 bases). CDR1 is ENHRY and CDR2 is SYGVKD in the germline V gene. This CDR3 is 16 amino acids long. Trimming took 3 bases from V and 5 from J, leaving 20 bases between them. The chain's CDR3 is CAISEGVARGRNEQYF. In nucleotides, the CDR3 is TGTGCCATCAGTGAAGGGGTGGCCAGGGGCAGGAACGAGCAGTACTTC.

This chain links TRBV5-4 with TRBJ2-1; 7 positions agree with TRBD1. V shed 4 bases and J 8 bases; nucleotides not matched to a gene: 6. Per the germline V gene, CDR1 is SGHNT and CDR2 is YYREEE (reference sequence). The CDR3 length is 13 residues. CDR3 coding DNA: TGTGCCAGCAGCAAGACAGGGTTCGATGAGCAGTTCTTC. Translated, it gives CASSKTGFDEQFF.

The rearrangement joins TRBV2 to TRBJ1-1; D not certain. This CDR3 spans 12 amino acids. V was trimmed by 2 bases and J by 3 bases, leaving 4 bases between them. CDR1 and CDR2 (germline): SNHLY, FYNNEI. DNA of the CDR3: TGTGCCAGCAGTGAAAGCTACACTGAAGCTTTCTTT. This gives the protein CASSESYTEAFF.

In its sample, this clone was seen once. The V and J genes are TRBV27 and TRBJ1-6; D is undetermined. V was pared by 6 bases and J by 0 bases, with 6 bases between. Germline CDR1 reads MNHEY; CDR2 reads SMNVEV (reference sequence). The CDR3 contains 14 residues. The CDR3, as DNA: TGTGCCAGCAGACAGAGCTCCTATAATTCACCCCTCCACTTT. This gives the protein CASRQSSYNSPLHF.

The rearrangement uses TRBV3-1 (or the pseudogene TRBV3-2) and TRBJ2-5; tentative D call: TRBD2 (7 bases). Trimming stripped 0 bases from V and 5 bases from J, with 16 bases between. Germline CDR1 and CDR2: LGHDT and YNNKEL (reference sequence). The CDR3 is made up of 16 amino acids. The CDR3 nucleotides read TGTGCCAGCAGCCAAGATTGGGGGGGGCGGCGGGAGACCCAGTACTTC. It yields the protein CASSQDWGGRRETQYF.